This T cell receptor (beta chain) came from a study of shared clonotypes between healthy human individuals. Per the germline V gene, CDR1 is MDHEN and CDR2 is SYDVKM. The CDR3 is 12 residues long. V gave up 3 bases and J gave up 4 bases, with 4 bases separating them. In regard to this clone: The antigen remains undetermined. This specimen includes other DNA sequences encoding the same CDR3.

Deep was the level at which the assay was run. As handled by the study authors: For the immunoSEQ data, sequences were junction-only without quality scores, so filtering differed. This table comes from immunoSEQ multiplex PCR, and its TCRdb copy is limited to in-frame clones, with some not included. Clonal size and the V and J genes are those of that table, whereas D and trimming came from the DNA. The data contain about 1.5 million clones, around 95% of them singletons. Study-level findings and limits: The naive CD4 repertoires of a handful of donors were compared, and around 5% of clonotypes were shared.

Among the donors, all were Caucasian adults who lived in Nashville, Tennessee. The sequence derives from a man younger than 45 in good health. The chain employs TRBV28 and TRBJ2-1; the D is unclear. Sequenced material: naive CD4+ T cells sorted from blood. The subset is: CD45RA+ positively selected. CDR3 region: CASSLGYNEQFF. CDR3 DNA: TGTGCCAGCAGTTTGGGTTACAATGAGCAGTTCTTC. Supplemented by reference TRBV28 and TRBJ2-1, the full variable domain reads DVKVTQSSRYLVKRTGEKVFLECVQDMDHENMFWYRQDPGLGLRLIYFSYDVKMKEKGDIPEGYSVSREKKERFSLILESASTNQTSMYLCASSLGYNEQFFGPGTRLTVL.